Below, one T cell receptor beta chain is given with its context. What this receptor recognizes is not known. No base-level quality is on record; no much larger clone is a single base apart. Genomic DNA was extracted from sorted cells for sequencing of the TCRbeta CDR3 region. The immunoSEQ Assay was used for sequencing of TCRbeta CDR3 regions. TCRdb retrieved this table from immuneACCESS and kept in-frame rearrangements only. Not all clones are present; in checked studies, unresolved V genes account for under half, and no reason is known for the remainder. This sample comprises 11,000 to 15,000 clones, about 81% of them detected only once. The ten largest clones represent around a third of the sample. From the cysteine through the phenylalanine, the CDR3 covers 16 amino acids. Kept here is only the CDR3 DNA, which spans 48 bases and is read in frame from base 1. V has 0 bases trimmed and J has 1 base trimmed; junction bases matching no gene number 6. Via the germline V gene (reference sequence), CDR1 is LNHNV and CDR2 YYDKDF.

This sample stems from a study of OX40 agonist ivuxolimab in advanced cancers. Regarding the study in general: Ivuxolimab was a fully human IgG2 agonistic monoclonal antibody targeting the costimulatory receptor OX40 (CD134). Intravenous ivuxolimab was administered to patients every 2 weeks at six dose levels: 0.01, 0.1, 0.3, 1.5, 3 and 10 mg/kg. Among the approximately 50 dose-escalation patients, some 20 had hepatocellular carcinoma, about 15 melanoma, 9 renal cell carcinoma and 9 head and neck cancer. A male proportion of 82.7% and a mean age of approximately 58 years, ranging from roughly 23 to 85, were recorded for the dose-escalation cohort. Patients were allowed to have had prior anti-PD-1, anti-PD-L1 or anti-CTLA-4 therapy, and approximately 40% of the dose-escalation patients had been treated with checkpoint inhibitors. Partial responses occurred in three dose-escalation patients: two with cutaneous melanoma and one with hepatocellular carcinoma. Peripheral TCRbeta sequencing was intended to test whether TCR sequence diversity was altered and clonal T-cell expansion was caused by ivuxolimab. The paper covers the monotherapy dose-escalation part of the phase I ivuxolimab trial, which included N of about 56 patients.

Patients with a history of autoimmune disease or receiving systemic immunosuppression were excluded from the trial. In every dose cohort, peripheral blood was drawn for TCR sequencing at baseline, cycle 4 day 1, and cycle 7 day 1. The samples were taken from a phase I, first-in-human, multicenter, open-label dose-escalation trial of ivuxolimab. Adults with locally advanced or metastatic melanoma, renal cell carcinoma, hepatocellular carcinoma or head and neck squamous cell carcinoma were enrolled in the trial. CD4+ and CD8+ T cells were sorted separately from peripheral blood before TCR sequencing. Broad study findings and their caveats: At doses of 0.1 to 3.0 mg/kg, clonal expansion of both CD4+ and CD8+ blood T cells was observed from baseline to week 6. Low levels of normalized T-cell clonal expansion were also seen in some patients who did not respond. Antigen specificity was not determined for the clonally expanded peripheral T cells. In partial responders in the 0.1-3.0 mg/kg groups, normalized peripheral clonal expansion was found to be among the lowest, especially among CD8+ T cells. After ivuxolimab, expanded clones were on average more numerous among CD8+ T cells than among CD4+ T cells.

Recombination joined TRBV15 with TRBJ2-7; 7 bases in the junction line up with TRBD1. The receptor was derived from an adult with an advanced solid tumor such as melanoma, head and neck, liver or kidney cancer. Here the sequenced sample was CD4+ or CD8+ T cells sorted from blood, taken in a trial of the OX40 agonist ivuxolimab. The DNA sequence is given as TGTGCCACCAGCAGAGATTCGGGGACAGTTTCCTACGAGCAGTACTTC. It codes for CATSRDSGTVSYEQYF.